This T cell receptor beta chain was captured by sequencing in a study of control samples from healthy donors and cancer patients. Measured with immunoSEQ multiplex PCR; TCRdb has only the in-frame clones, and not every one. Of 55,000 to 70,000 clones listed, around 93% were seen once; the top ten hold approximately 0.95%. This CDR3 comprises 14 residues. The ends were cut back, 2 bases at V and 2 bases at J, with 10 bases in the middle. Looked up from germline, CDR1 is SGHRS and CDR2 is YFSETQ. The genes are TRBV5-1 and TRBJ1-2; possible D gene TRBD1, 5 bases. Sample: PBMCs. This sequence was found in a man aged 25 to 40 with colorectal cancer. This CDR3 is CASSLRTHNYGYTF. The CDR3 DNA is TGCGCCAGCAGCTTACGGACACACAACTATGGCTACACCTTC.